The clone carrying this T cell receptor (beta chain) was detected ten times or more. The sample is drawn from a study of T cells in Graves' hyperthyroidism and ophthalmopathy. Looked up from germline, CDR1 is SGHRS and CDR2 is YFSETQ. CDR3 size: 15 residues. The V segment lost 0 bases and the J segment 1 base; nucleotides outside the gene matches: 2. TCR beta CDR3 regions were amplified from RNA. First-round RT-PCR targeting the TCR CDR3 was performed with the HTBI primer set. TCRdb itself ran the multiplex PCR reads through MiXCR, one entry per CDR3 protein. The repertoire has around 610,000 distinct CDR3 sequences, roughly 14% of them found once; the top ten carry 4% to 5.5%. Each person with ophthalmopathy scored at least 3 on the Clinical Activity Score, reached NOSPECS grade 4 or higher, and had been ill under 3 months. Uncontrolled infection, other autoimmune disease, pregnancy or lactation barred patients from enrollment. PBMCs were sourced from around 10 ml fresh peripheral blood.

This chain joins TRBV5-1 and TRBJ2-3; TRBD1 agrees at 7 bases. Sequencing was carried out using blood. The origin of this receptor is a woman aged 35 to 49 with Graves' ophthalmopathy. The CDR3 reads CASSLGQGGTDTQYF. As DNA, the CDR3 is TGCGCCAGCAGCTTGGGGCAGGGGGGCACAGATACGCAGTATTTT.